The 10 T cell receptor beta chains below were found in one sample sequenced in a study of shared T cell receptors in the human thymus. Libraries were prepared by immunoSEQ multiplex PCR; TCRdb keeps only in-frame clonotypes and omits some of them. Of more than 550,000 clones in the sample, roughly 85% were seen once. This sample was also put to use in a study of human thymus T cells.

The sample comprised thymocytes. Receptor source: a girl less than two years old with a congenital heart defect.

The chain combines TRBV5-6 with TRBJ2-7; 8 nucleotides align to TRBD1. The CDR3 is 12 residues long. Germline CDR1 and CDR2: SGHDT and YYEEEE. With V trimmed by 3 bases and J by 10 bases, 6 bases remained unmatched. The CDR3 sequence is CASSSGQGSQYF. The CDR3 DNA follows: TGTGCCAGCAGCTCCGGACAGGGCAGTCAGTACTTC.

This CDR3 is CASSYAVGWSLHF. For the CDR3, the DNA is TGTGCCAGCAGTTACGCGGTTGGGTGGTCCCTCCACTTT. J is TRBJ1-6 and V is TRBV6-6; D is ambiguous. CDR1 and CDR2 from the germline V gene are MNHNY and SVGAGI (reference sequence). The CDR3 runs to 13 residues. Trimming shortened V by 2 bases and J by 14 bases, and 13 bases separated the two germline ends.

V and J are TRBV6-1 and TRBJ2-3; the match to TRBD2 covers 12 bases. The CDR3 consists of 19 residues. Looked up from germline, CDR1 is MNHNS and CDR2 is SASEGT. Unmatched junction bases numbered 9, after V lost 0 bases and J lost 2 bases. The CDR3 protein is CASSEAIPSSGGVTDTQYF. The CDR3 region has the DNA TGTGCCAGCAGTGAAGCCATACCCTCTAGCGGGGGGGTCACAGATACGCAGTATTTT.

A few counts support this clone. J is TRBJ1-3 and V is TRBV30; 7 positions match TRBD1. Germline values: CDR1 GTSNPN, CDR2 SVGIG (reference sequence). V trimming: 4 bases; J trimming: 1 base; junction bases outside the gene matches: 7. This CDR3 spans 15 amino acids. The CDR3 sequence: CAWIQGKRSGNTIYF. The CDR3 DNA reads TGTGCCTGGATACAGGGGAAGCGTTCTGGAAACACCATATATTTT.

This clone was detected only once. The chain joins TRBV18 to TRBJ1-2; 8 bases fit TRBD1. CDR1 is KGHSH and CDR2 is LQKENI in the germline V gene. This CDR3 has 17 residues. The ends lost 1 base at V and 4 bases at J; junction bases unmatched: 11. In nucleotides, the CDR3 is TGTGCCAGCTCACCACGGAAAAGACAGGGGTTTCTCTATGGCTACACCTTC. It codes for CASSPRKRQGFLYGYTF.

This rearrangement joins TRBV14 to TRBJ1-2; D is undetermined. V lost 3 bases to trimming and J lost 7 bases, with 27 bases between them. Germline loops: CDR1 SGHDN, CDR2 FVKESK. The CDR3 is 18 residues long. CDR3 residues: CASSHKWSRGQGRGGYTF. For the CDR3, the DNA is TGTGCCAGCAGCCATAAATGGTCCCGAGGCCAAGGTCGGGGTGGCTACACCTTC.

The chain has TRBV9 and TRBJ1-2, with D hard to call. The V and J ends lost 0 bases and 6 bases respectively, with 15 bases between them. Germline assignment: CDR1 SGDLS and CDR2 YYNGEE. The CDR3 length is 15 residues. The CDR3 DNA reads TGTGCCAGCAGCGTAGCTTACGCGGGCCTCCATGGCTACACCTTC. This sequence encodes CASSVAYAGLHGYTF.

The rearrangement joins TRBV7-8 to TRBJ2-1, with a possible D match to TRBD1 (6 bases). The CDR3 totals 15 residues. Germline V gives CDR1 SGHVS, CDR2 FQNEAQ. Trimming removed 3 bases at V and 4 bases at J, with 13 bases between. In nucleotides, the CDR3 is TGTGCCAGCAGCTTCTGGCAGGGGCCGTACAATGAGCAGTTCTTC. Its protein is CASSFWQGPYNEQFF.

The chain couples TRBV10-1 to TRBJ2-2, with no clear D. The CDR3 is 15 residues long. V was shortened by 2 bases and J by 4 bases, with 11 bases between the two germline ends. CDR1 and CDR2 from the germline V gene are WNHNN and SYGVQD (reference sequence). The CDR3 DNA is TGCGCCAGCAGTGAGCACAGAAGTCCCACCGGGGAGCTGTTTTTT. Translating gives CASSEHRSPTGELFF.

This chain uses TRBV6-5 with TRBJ1-2; possibly TRBD1 for D (6 bases). This CDR3 contains 11 residues. The V gene's germline CDR1 is MNHEY and CDR2 SVGAGI. Trimming removed 8 bases at V and 8 bases at J, with 12 bases between. The CDR3 is CASGEGGGYTF. The CDR3 DNA reads as TGTGCCAGCGGGGAGGGGGGGGGCTACACCTTC.